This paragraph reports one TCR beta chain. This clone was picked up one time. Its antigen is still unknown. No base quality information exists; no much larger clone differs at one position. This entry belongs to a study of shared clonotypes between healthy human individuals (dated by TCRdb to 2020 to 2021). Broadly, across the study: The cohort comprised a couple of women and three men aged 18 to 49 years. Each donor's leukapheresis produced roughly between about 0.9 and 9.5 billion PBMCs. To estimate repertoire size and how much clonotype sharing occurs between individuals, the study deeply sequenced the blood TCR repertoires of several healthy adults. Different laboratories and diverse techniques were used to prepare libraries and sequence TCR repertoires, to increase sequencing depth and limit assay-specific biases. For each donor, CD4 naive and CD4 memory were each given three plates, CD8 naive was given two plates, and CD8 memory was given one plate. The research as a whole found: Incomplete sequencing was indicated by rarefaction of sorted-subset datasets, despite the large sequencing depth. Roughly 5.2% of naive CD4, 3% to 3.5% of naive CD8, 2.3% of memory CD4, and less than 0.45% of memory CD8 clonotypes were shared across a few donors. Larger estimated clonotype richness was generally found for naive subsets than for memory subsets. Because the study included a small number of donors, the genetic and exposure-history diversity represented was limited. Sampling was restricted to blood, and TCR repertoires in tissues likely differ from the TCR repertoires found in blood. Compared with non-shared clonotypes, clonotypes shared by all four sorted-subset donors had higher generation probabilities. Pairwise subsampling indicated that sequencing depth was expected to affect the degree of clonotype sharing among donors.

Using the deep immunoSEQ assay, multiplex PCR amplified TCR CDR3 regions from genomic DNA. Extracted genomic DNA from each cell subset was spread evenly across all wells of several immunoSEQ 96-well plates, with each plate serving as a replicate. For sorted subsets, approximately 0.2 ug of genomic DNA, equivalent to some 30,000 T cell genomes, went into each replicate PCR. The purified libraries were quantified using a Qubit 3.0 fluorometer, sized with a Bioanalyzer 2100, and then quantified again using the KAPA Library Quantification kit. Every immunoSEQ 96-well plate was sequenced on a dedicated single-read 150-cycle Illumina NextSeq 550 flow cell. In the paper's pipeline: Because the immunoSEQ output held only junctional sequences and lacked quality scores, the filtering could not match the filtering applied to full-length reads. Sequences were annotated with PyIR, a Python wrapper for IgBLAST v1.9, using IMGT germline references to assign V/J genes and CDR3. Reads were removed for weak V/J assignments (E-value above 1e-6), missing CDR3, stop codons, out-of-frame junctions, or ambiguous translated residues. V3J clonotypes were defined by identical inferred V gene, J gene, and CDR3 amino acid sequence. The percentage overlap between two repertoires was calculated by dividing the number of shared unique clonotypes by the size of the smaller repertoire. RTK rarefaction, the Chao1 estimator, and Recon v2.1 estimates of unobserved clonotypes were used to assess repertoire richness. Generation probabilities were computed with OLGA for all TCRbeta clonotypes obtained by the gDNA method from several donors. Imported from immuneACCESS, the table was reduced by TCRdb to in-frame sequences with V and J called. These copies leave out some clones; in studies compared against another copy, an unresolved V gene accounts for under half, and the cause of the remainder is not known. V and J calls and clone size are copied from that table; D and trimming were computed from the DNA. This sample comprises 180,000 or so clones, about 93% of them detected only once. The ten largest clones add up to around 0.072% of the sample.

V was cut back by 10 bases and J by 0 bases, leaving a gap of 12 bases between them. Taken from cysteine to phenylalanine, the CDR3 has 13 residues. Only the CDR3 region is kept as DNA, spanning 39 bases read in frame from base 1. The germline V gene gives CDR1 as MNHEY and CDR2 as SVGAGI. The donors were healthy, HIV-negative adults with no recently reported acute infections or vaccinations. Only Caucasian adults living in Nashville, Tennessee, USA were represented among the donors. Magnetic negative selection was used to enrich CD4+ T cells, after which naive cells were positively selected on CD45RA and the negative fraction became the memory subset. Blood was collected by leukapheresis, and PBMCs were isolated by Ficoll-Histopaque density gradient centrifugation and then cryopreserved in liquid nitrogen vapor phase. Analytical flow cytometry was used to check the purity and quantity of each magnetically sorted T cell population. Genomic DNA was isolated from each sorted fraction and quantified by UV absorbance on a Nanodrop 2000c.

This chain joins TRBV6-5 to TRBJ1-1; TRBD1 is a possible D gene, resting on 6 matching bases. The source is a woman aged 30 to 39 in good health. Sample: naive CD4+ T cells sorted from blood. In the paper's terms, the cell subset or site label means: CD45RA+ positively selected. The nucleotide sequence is TGTGCCACCAGAACAGGGATGAACACTGAAGCTTTCTTT. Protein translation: CATRTGMNTEAFF.